Shown below are 9 T cell receptor beta chains from a single sample sequenced in a study of blood T cells in healthy people across ages. The second PCR ran about 6 to 12 cycles with a sample-barcoded 5' primer and J-beta primers. TCRdb called the 5' RACE reads again in MiXCR, with one record for every CDR3 protein. The sample has roughly 900,000 distinct CDR3 sequences; about 30% are singletons. The material sequenced was blood. These receptors originate from a woman of 80 years or more in good health.

The rearrangement joins TRBV9 to TRBJ2-1, with D hard to call. The CDR3 runs 12 residues. With 0 bases removed from V and 9 bases from J, the gap between germline ends came to 7 bases. Per the germline V gene, CDR1 is SGDLS and CDR2 is YYNGEE. The CDR3 loop reads CASSVDKGEQFF. Written as DNA, the CDR3 is TGTGCCAGCAGCGTAGATAAGGGTGAGCAGTTCTTC. Full variable domain (outside the CDR3, taken from reference TRBV9 and TRBJ2-1): DSGVTQTPKHLITATGQRVTLRCSPRSGDLSVYWYQQSLDQGLQFLIQYYNGEERAKGNILERFSAQQFPDLHSELNLSSLELGDSALYFCASSVDKGEQFFGPGTRLTVL.

The genes are TRBV6-2 or TRBV6-3 and TRBJ2-3; TRBD2 matches 7 bases. The CDR3 contains 11 residues. CDR1 is MNHEY and CDR2 is SVGEGT in the germline V gene. V lost 2 bases, J lost 11 bases, and 1 base stayed unmatched. CDR3 nucleotides: TGTGCCAGCAGTTACCAGCGGGGGCAGTATTTT. This translates into CASSYQRGQYF.

The V call is TRBV12-3 or TRBV12-4, the J call TRBJ1-4; TRBD1 matches 7 bases. Trimming at V came to 6 bases and at J to 0 bases, leaving 16 bases not matched to a gene. This CDR3 spans 19 amino acids. CDR3 nucleotide sequence: TGTGCCAGCAGGCCGGGACAGCAACTGTACCCTGCAACTAATGAAAAACTGTTTTTT. Translation gives CASRPGQQLYPATNEKLFF.

The chain is built from TRBV6-2 or TRBV6-3 and TRBJ2-7; possibly TRBD2 for D (5 bases). This CDR3 contains 14 residues. Trimming removed 2 bases from V and 7 bases from J, with 15 bases in between. From germline, CDR1 is MNHEY and CDR2 SVGEGT. For the CDR3, the DNA is TGTGCCAGCAGTTACGTAGTCGCGGGTGGTGAGCAGTACTTC. As protein: CASSYVVAGGEQYF.

This clonotype has a handful of counts. This sequence may be a read error, since a much larger clone differs from it by one base. Here the CDR3 reads CASSLVAGGDTQYF. DNA of the CDR3: TGCGCCAGCAGCTTGGTAGCTGGGGGAGATACGCAGTATTTT. This sequence joins TRBV5-1 and TRBJ2-3; D possibly matches TRBD1 or TRBD2 (5 bases each). The CDR3 is made up of 14 amino acids. Germline V lookup: CDR1 SGHRS, CDR2 YFSETQ. V dropped 0 bases and J dropped 5 bases, with 10 bases sitting between them.

In its sample, this clonotype was seen many times. The CDR3 sequence is CASSLRGTGGREQFF. The CDR3 DNA follows: TGTGCCAGCAGTTTAAGGGGGACAGGGGGCCGGGAGCAGTTCTTC. The rearrangement links TRBV28 to TRBJ2-1, with 12 bases matching TRBD1. CDR3 length: 15 residues. CDR1 is MDHEN, CDR2 SYDVKM, per germline. The V and J ends lost 2 bases and 10 bases, in that order; junction bases with no gene match: 6.

This clonotype was seen a handful of times. V usage is TRBV2 and J usage is TRBJ1-1; the match to TRBD1 covers 8 bases. J gave up 3 bases and V 4 bases, and 4 bases lay outside the gene matches. The germline V gene has CDR1 SNHLY and CDR2 FYNNEI. The CDR3 extends over 14 amino acids. The CDR3 loop reads CASSGTTGDTEAFF. The DNA of the CDR3 is TGTGCCAGCAGTGGGACGACAGGGGACACTGAAGCTTTCTTT.

For this clonotype: A clone one base away is much larger, so this may be a read error. The chain is built from TRBV7-8 and TRBJ2-7, with D possibly matching TRBD1 (6 bases). Germline V gives CDR1 SGHVS, CDR2 FQNEAQ. The CDR3 spans 15 residues. CDR3 sequence reads: CASNLAWAGAYEQYF. As DNA, the CDR3 is TGTGCCAGCAACTTAGCGTGGGCAGGGGCCTACGAGCAGTACTTC.

This clonotype was detected many times. This CDR3 is CASSLGGYGANVLTF. Written as DNA, the CDR3 is TGTGCCAGCAGCTTAGGAGGGTATGGGGCCAACGTCCTGACTTTC. V is TRBV11-2 and J is TRBJ2-6, with D perhaps matching TRBD2 (5 bases). V was trimmed by 1 base and J by 3 bases, leaving 7 bases between them. CDR1 is SGHAT, CDR2 FQNNGV, per germline. The CDR3 sequence is 15 residues long.